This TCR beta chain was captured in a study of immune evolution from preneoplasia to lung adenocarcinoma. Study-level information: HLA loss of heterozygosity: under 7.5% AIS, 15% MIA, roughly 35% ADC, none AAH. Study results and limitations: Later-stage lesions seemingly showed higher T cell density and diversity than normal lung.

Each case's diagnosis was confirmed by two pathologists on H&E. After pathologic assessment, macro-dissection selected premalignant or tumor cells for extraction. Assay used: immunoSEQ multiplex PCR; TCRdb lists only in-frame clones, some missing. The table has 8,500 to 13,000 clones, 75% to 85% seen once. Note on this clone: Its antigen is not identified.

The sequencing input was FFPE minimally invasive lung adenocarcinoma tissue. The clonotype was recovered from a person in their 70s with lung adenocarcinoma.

The CDR3 region has the DNA TGTGCCAGCAGTTACTCGAGAGGGGGCGATCAGCCCCAGCATTTT. Its translation is CASSYSRGGDQPQHF. The V and J genes are TRBV6-5 and TRBJ1-5, with TRBD1 matching over 7 bases. Germline V CDR1 and CDR2: MNHEY, SVGAGI. With 0 bases clipped from V and 5 bases from J, the junction kept 4 bases outside the gene matches. CDR3 length equals 15 residues.